This T cell receptor (beta chain) emerged from a study of blood T cell repertoires in COVID-19. Study context: COVID-19 samples collected from the United States, Italy and Spain covered acute and convalescent phases. T cells, B-cell-depleted T cells, or PBMCs supplied cDNA or gDNA.

This CDR3 is built from 15 residues. V shed 3 bases and J 0 bases; nucleotides not matched to a gene: 2. Germline V gene lookup returns CDR1 SNHLY and CDR2 FYNNEI. Here immunoSEQ multiplex PCR was the method, and the copy in TCRdb shows in-frame clones only, minus some. The sample contains some 80,000 clones, 75% to 85% of which appear only once. Sequenced input: peripheral blood. The rearrangement uses TRBV2 and TRBJ1-1, with 9 bases aligning to TRBD1. The receptor was isolated from a man between 45 and 60 years old with COVID-19, enrolled during active disease. CDR3 in DNA: TGTGCCAGCAGTGAGGACAGGGGAATGAACACTGAAGCTTTCTTT. Protein sequence: CASSEDRGMNTEAFF.